This entry is about one T cell receptor beta chain. As yet, its antigen is unknown. The CDR3 length is 14 residues. Trimming stripped 0 bases from V and 3 bases from J, with 9 bases between. Germline V gene data show CDR1 as SGDLS and CDR2 as YYNGEE. The sample is drawn from a study of cytomegalovirus exposure and HLA in healthy donors. Study results and caveats: Common viral pathogens seemed to be connected with several of the most significant clusters, according to a later analysis.

With 60 Vbeta and 13 Jbeta primers, the PCR was carried out. Profiled with immunoSEQ multiplex PCR; TCRdb holds only in-frame clones, not every one. Of 150,000 to 200,000 clones in the sample, roughly 75% are singletons; the top ten hold more than 5%. This chain connects TRBV9 to TRBJ2-5; no reliable D call. The sequenced sample consisted of PBMCs. The TCR sequence derives from a man aged 35 to 55 in good health and CMV-seronegative. The CDR3 sequence: CASSVDNVKETQYF. As DNA, the CDR3 is TGTGCCAGCAGCGTAGATAATGTAAAAGAGACCCAGTACTTC.